This T cell receptor beta chain is from a study of T-cell reconstitution after alpha-beta-depleted transplantation in children. Unique molecular identifiers featured in how the TCRbeta library was prepared. A single record per CDR3 protein comes from TCRdb applying MiXCR to the PCR reads. The table records just under 350,000 distinct CDR3 sequences, around 15% of them present only once. On this clonotype: Its specificity is unknown.

V was clipped by 4 bases and J by 4 bases; unmatched bases: 8. Germline CDR1 SGHKS, CDR2 YYEKEE (reference sequence). The CDR3 sequence is 15 residues long. Broader study findings: Counts and diversity of T cells one year after transplant came mostly from newly produced T cells. Expanded graft clones, several hundred of them, were reportedly the source of alpha-beta T cells about two months after transplant. There were some patients whose high TCRbeta diversity at day 60 came from surviving recipient T cells and thymic progenitors.

The clonotype was recovered from a male patient aged 2 to 10 who had a stem cell transplant for acute lymphoblastic leukemia, so the T cells may come from the graft donor. The chain combines TRBV5-5 with TRBJ2-5; 9 positions agree with TRBD1. Here the sequenced sample was PBMCs, mostly from graft donor cells, taken 360 days after TCRalphabeta/CD19-depleted stem cell transplant. In DNA form, the CDR3 reads TGTGCCAGCAGCCCCCCCGGGACAGGGTCAGAGACCCAGTACTTC. Translated, it gives CASSPPGTGSETQYF.